Listed below are T cell receptor beta chains from one sample, sequenced in a study of CD8 T cells in ankylosing spondylitis. TCRdb re-analysed the 5' RACE reads in MiXCR, keeping a single row per CDR3 protein. The table has more than 250,000 distinct CDR3 sequences, roughly 10% seen once; the top ten hold roughly 9.5%. The specimen was blood, either unsorted or a sorted T cell fraction (not recorded which). The receptors were gathered from a female donor with ankylosing spondylitis or in good health (not recorded which). The CDR3 runs from the conserved cysteine through the conserved F or W. Fields, in order: V gene, D gene, clone size, J gene, CDR3 DNA, CDR3 protein. D genes are given only for firm matches. Some rows have no size entry. The others give once, few or many, or a class for an expanded clone.

V gene: TRBV30; D gene: TRBD2; clone size: few; J gene: TRBJ2-7; CDR3 DNA: TGTGCCTGGAGTCCGGGACTAGCGAACGAGCAGTACTTC; CDR3 protein: CAWSPGLANEQYF
V gene: TRBV20-1; D gene: .; clone size: few; J gene: TRBJ2-1; CDR3 DNA: TGCAGTGCCTCGCGGACAGTCACTCCTTACAATGAGCAGTTCTTC; CDR3 protein: CSASRTVTPYNEQFF
V gene: TRBV30; D gene: .; clone size: .; J gene: TRBJ2-1; CDR3 DNA: TGTGCCTGGGGCGGGATCCGCTCCTACAATGAGCAGTTCTTC; CDR3 protein: CAWGGIRSYNEQFF
V gene: TRBV12-3/TRBV12-4; D gene: .; clone size: many; J gene: TRBJ1-5; CDR3 DNA: TGTGCCAGCAGTCAGGGGAATAATCAGCCCCAGCATTTT; CDR3 protein: CASSQGNNQPQHF
V gene: TRBV29-1; D gene: .; clone size: many; J gene: TRBJ2-2; CDR3 DNA: TGCAGCGTTGGTATGGCAGGGAGTAAAGGGGAGCTGTTTTTT; CDR3 protein: CSVGMAGSKGELFF
V gene: TRBV28; D gene: TRBD1; clone size: .; J gene: TRBJ2-3; CDR3 DNA: TGTGCCAGCAGTCCCCACCTGGGACAGGGGAGGCAGCCCCAGTATTTT; CDR3 protein: CASSPHLGQGRQPQYF
V gene: TRBV28; D gene: .; clone size: .; J gene: TRBJ2-3; CDR3 DNA: TGTGCCAGCAGTTTTCGTATACAGAGAACAGATACGCAGTATTTT; CDR3 protein: CASSFRIQRTDTQYF
V gene: TRBV6-4; D gene: TRBD2; clone size: .; J gene: TRBJ2-5; CDR3 DNA: TGTGCCATCAGCCCCGGGACTAGCGGGACGGTTTCGACAGAGACCCAGTACTTC; CDR3 protein: CAISPGTSGTVSTETQYF
V gene: TRBV5-4; D gene: TRBD1; clone size: .; J gene: TRBJ2-2; CDR3 DNA: TGTGCCAGCAGCCGGACAGGGGAGGCCGGGGAGCTGTTTTTT; CDR3 protein: CASSRTGEAGELFF
V gene: TRBV2; D gene: TRBD1; clone size: few; J gene: TRBJ1-4; CDR3 DNA: TGTGCCAGCAGTCAGGGACAGGGCACTAATGAAAAACTGTTTTTT; CDR3 protein: CASSQGQGTNEKLFF
V gene: TRBV4-3; D gene: .; clone size: few; J gene: TRBJ2-6; CDR3 DNA: TGCGCCAGCAGCCAAGATACGGGGGGACAGACTTCATCTGGGGCCAACGTCCTGACTTTC; CDR3 protein: CASSQDTGGQTSSGANVLTF
V gene: TRBV12-3/TRBV12-4; D gene: .; clone size: many; J gene: TRBJ2-1; CDR3 DNA: TGTGCCAGCAGTTTAGGGTGGGGCAGGGACTTC; CDR3 protein: CASSLGWGRDF
V gene: TRBV3-1; D gene: .; clone size: few; J gene: TRBJ1-4; CDR3 DNA: TGTGCCAGCAGCCAAGATTTGTCCCAGGGGAAGGTTTTT; CDR3 protein: CASSQDLSQGKVF
V gene: TRBV4-1; D gene: TRBD2; clone size: .; J gene: TRBJ2-3; CDR3 DNA: TGCGCCAGCAGCCAAGGGTTAGGACTAGCGAAAGATACGCAGTATTTT; CDR3 protein: CASSQGLGLAKDTQYF
V gene: TRBV27; D gene: .; clone size: many; J gene: TRBJ1-2; CDR3 DNA: TGTGCCAGCAGTCGGGAGGCCGCTAACTATGGCTACACCTTC; CDR3 protein: CASSREAANYGYTF
V gene: TRBV20-1; D gene: .; clone size: few; J gene: TRBJ2-1; CDR3 DNA: TGCAGTGCTTGGGACCAGAGTTCCTACAATGAGCAGTTCTTC; CDR3 protein: CSAWDQSSYNEQFF
V gene: TRBV5-1; D gene: .; clone size: many; J gene: TRBJ2-2; CDR3 DNA: TGCGCCAGCAGAAACAGCCCGAACACCGGGGAGCTGTTTTTT; CDR3 protein: CASRNSPNTGELFF
V gene: TRBV5-1; D gene: .; clone size: few; J gene: TRBJ2-1; CDR3 DNA: TGCGCCAGCGGAGCTGCCCCGGGTCCGGATGAGCAGTTCTTC; CDR3 protein: CASGAAPGPDEQFF
V gene: TRBV5-5; D gene: TRBD1; clone size: many; J gene: TRBJ1-5; CDR3 DNA: TGTGCCAGCAGCTCGAGCCGACAGGGGAGGCAGCCCCAGCATTTT; CDR3 protein: CASSSSRQGRQPQHF
V gene: TRBV29-1; D gene: .; clone size: many; J gene: TRBJ2-2; CDR3 DNA: TGCAGCGTTGAAGGAGCAGCCCCTAACACCGGGGAGCTGTTTTTT; CDR3 protein: CSVEGAAPNTGELFF
V gene: TRBV5-6; D gene: .; clone size: few; J gene: TRBJ1-5; CDR3 DNA: TGTGCCAGCAGCTTACAGGGTTTGGATCAGCCCCAGCATTTT; CDR3 protein: CASSLQGLDQPQHF
V gene: TRBV5-1; D gene: .; clone size: many; J gene: TRBJ1-5; CDR3 DNA: TGCGCCAGCAGCTGGGCAGGGGCCGGGCAGCCCCAGCATTTT; CDR3 protein: CASSWAGAGQPQHF
V gene: TRBV27; D gene: .; clone size: few; J gene: TRBJ2-7; CDR3 DNA: TGTGCCAGCAGTTTACCCCAAGGCGAGCAGTACTTC; CDR3 protein: CASSLPQGEQYF
V gene: TRBV7-2; D gene: .; clone size: .; J gene: TRBJ1-5; CDR3 DNA: TGTGCCAGCAGCTTAGGAGGAGGTAGCAATCAGCCCCAGCATTTT; CDR3 protein: CASSLGGGSNQPQHF
V gene: TRBV7-2; D gene: .; clone size: many; J gene: TRBJ1-1; CDR3 DNA: TGTGCCAGCAAACCCCCAGGGAACACTGAAGCTTTCTTT; CDR3 protein: CASKPPGNTEAFF
V gene: TRBV5-1; D gene: TRBD1; clone size: many; J gene: TRBJ2-7; CDR3 DNA: TGCGCCAGCAGCTCTAAACTGGGACAGGGCTACGAGCAGTACTTC; CDR3 protein: CASSSKLGQGYEQYF
V gene: TRBV6-2/TRBV6-3; D gene: .; clone size: few; J gene: TRBJ2-5; CDR3 DNA: TGTGCCAGCAGTCCGACCTGGGACACCTCAACGGCCGAGACCCAGTACTTC; CDR3 protein: CASSPTWDTSTAETQYF
V gene: TRBV20-1; D gene: TRBD1; clone size: many; J gene: TRBJ2-2; CDR3 DNA: TGCAGTGCTAGAGAAACGGACAGGGTTACCGGGGAGCTGTTTTTT; CDR3 protein: CSARETDRVTGELFF
V gene: TRBV7-8; D gene: .; clone size: .; J gene: TRBJ2-2; CDR3 DNA: TGTGCCAGCAGCGAACAATCCGGGGGCGCAAACACCGGGGAGCTGTTTTTT; CDR3 protein: CASSEQSGGANTGELFF
V gene: TRBV27; D gene: .; clone size: few; J gene: TRBJ2-7; CDR3 DNA: TGTGCCAGCAAGGGCGCGGCGTTATCCTACGAGCAGTACTTC; CDR3 protein: CASKGAALSYEQYF
V gene: TRBV5-1; D gene: .; clone size: many; J gene: TRBJ2-5; CDR3 DNA: TGCGCCAGCAGCTTGTTGCATAATAAGCAAGAGACCCAGTACTTC; CDR3 protein: CASSLLHNKQETQYF
V gene: TRBV29-1; D gene: .; clone size: many; J gene: TRBJ2-6; CDR3 DNA: TGCAGCGTTGACTTTGTTGACAGCAACTCTGGGGCCAACGTCCTGACTTTC; CDR3 protein: CSVDFVDSNSGANVLTF
V gene: TRBV5-1; D gene: .; clone size: many; J gene: TRBJ1-2; CDR3 DNA: TGCGCCAGCAGCTTTGGGGATCGGGACGTCAACTATGGCTACACCTTC; CDR3 protein: CASSFGDRDVNYGYTF
V gene: TRBV5-6; D gene: .; clone size: .; J gene: TRBJ2-5; CDR3 DNA: TGTGCCAGCAGCCGATCGGCTCAAGAGACCCAGTACTTC; CDR3 protein: CASSRSAQETQYF
V gene: TRBV28; D gene: TRBD1; clone size: many; J gene: TRBJ1-1; CDR3 DNA: TGTGCCAGCAGTTTGGAGGGGGCCACTGAAGCTTTCTTT; CDR3 protein: CASSLEGATEAFF
V gene: TRBV2; D gene: TRBD2; clone size: many; J gene: TRBJ2-5; CDR3 DNA: TGTGCCAGCAGTCCTAGCGGCGGGACCCAGTACTTC; CDR3 protein: CASSPSGGTQYF
V gene: TRBV27; D gene: .; clone size: few; J gene: TRBJ2-7; CDR3 DNA: TGTGCCAGCAGTTTAGGCAGCGTAGGCAACTACGAGCAGTACTTC; CDR3 protein: CASSLGSVGNYEQYF
V gene: TRBV29-1; D gene: TRBD2; clone size: many; J gene: TRBJ2-5; CDR3 DNA: TGCAGCGTATCATTTAGCGGGAGGGCCGGGGAGACCCAGTACTTC; CDR3 protein: CSVSFSGRAGETQYF
V gene: TRBV5-6; D gene: .; clone size: many; J gene: TRBJ2-4; CDR3 DNA: TGTGCCAGCAGCTTAATTAAGGGCGGGAACATTCAGTACTTC; CDR3 protein: CASSLIKGGNIQYF
V gene: TRBV28; D gene: .; clone size: many; J gene: TRBJ1-3; CDR3 DNA: TGTGCCAGCAGACCACTTAGCTCTGGAAACACCATATATTTT; CDR3 protein: CASRPLSSGNTIYF
V gene: TRBV11-2; D gene: .; clone size: few; J gene: TRBJ1-6; CDR3 DNA: TGTGCCAGCAGCTTAGGGGAGGCAGGGTGGCCACCCCTCCACTTT; CDR3 protein: CASSLGEAGWPPLHF
V gene: TRBV7-2; D gene: TRBD1; clone size: many; J gene: TRBJ1-5; CDR3 DNA: TGTGCCAGCAGCTTCGGGACAGGTTGGGACAATCAGCCCCAGCATTTT; CDR3 protein: CASSFGTGWDNQPQHF
V gene: TRBV6-1; D gene: .; clone size: many; J gene: TRBJ1-1; CDR3 DNA: TGTGCCAGCAGAGGGGGGGGATCCATGAACACTGAAGCTTTCTTT; CDR3 protein: CASRGGGSMNTEAFF
V gene: TRBV12-3/TRBV12-4; D gene: TRBD1; clone size: many; J gene: TRBJ2-7; CDR3 DNA: TGTGCCAGCAGCCAGGGACAGGGAGCCATGTACGAGCAGTACTTC; CDR3 protein: CASSQGQGAMYEQYF
V gene: TRBV30; D gene: .; clone size: .; J gene: TRBJ1-3; CDR3 DNA: TGTGCCTGGAGTGTCGGGGACACCATATATTTT; CDR3 protein: CAWSVGDTIYF
V gene: TRBV5-1; D gene: .; clone size: many; J gene: TRBJ2-1; CDR3 DNA: TGCGCCAGCAGCCTGGAAGGCGGGTACTCCTACAATGAGCAGTTCTTC; CDR3 protein: CASSLEGGYSYNEQFF
V gene: TRBV5-4; D gene: .; clone size: many; J gene: TRBJ2-3; CDR3 DNA: TGTGCCAGCAGCTTTACTAGGGGCGGGGATACGCAGTATTTT; CDR3 protein: CASSFTRGGDTQYF
V gene: TRBV7-2; D gene: .; clone size: few; J gene: TRBJ1-3; CDR3 DNA: TGTGCCAGCAGCTGGGGAAGGGGAGGGTCTGGAAACACCATATATTTT; CDR3 protein: CASSWGRGGSGNTIYF
V gene: TRBV14; D gene: .; clone size: many; J gene: TRBJ2-7; CDR3 DNA: TGTGCCAGCAGCCAAGAGGACATAACTAGTATCTACGAGCAGTACTTC; CDR3 protein: CASSQEDITSIYEQYF
V gene: TRBV20-1; D gene: .; clone size: many; J gene: TRBJ2-7; CDR3 DNA: TGCAGTGCTAGAAAGACGGGGTTAGGGGAGCAGTACTTC; CDR3 protein: CSARKTGLGEQYF
V gene: TRBV6-2/TRBV6-3; D gene: TRBD1; clone size: .; J gene: TRBJ2-7; CDR3 DNA: TGTGCCAGCAGTTCCGGGACAGTCTACGAGCAGTACTTC; CDR3 protein: CASSSGTVYEQYF
V gene: TRBV10-2; D gene: TRBD2; clone size: .; J gene: TRBJ2-1; CDR3 DNA: TGCGCCAGCAGTGAGTTAGGGCGGGGGGGTAGTGCTGAGCAGTTCTTC; CDR3 protein: CASSELGRGGSAEQFF
V gene: TRBV5-1; D gene: TRBD1; clone size: many; J gene: TRBJ1-1; CDR3 DNA: TGCGCCAGCAGCTTGGCCGGGACAGGGAGATCCTCGGCCGCTGAAGCTTTCTTT; CDR3 protein: CASSLAGTGRSSAAEAFF
V gene: TRBV11-2; D gene: .; clone size: many; J gene: TRBJ2-1; CDR3 DNA: TGTGCCAGCAGCTTACCAGGGGAATTCGGCAATGAGCAGTTCTTC; CDR3 protein: CASSLPGEFGNEQFF
V gene: TRBV7-2; D gene: .; clone size: .; J gene: TRBJ2-5; CDR3 DNA: TGTGCCAGCAGCCCTGGGATAGTAGAGACCCAGTACTTC; CDR3 protein: CASSPGIVETQYF
V gene: TRBV9; D gene: .; clone size: many; J gene: TRBJ2-1; CDR3 DNA: TGTGCCAGCAGCCCACAGACCGGGAGCTCCTACAATGAGCAGTTCTTC; CDR3 protein: CASSPQTGSSYNEQFF
V gene: TRBV5-1; D gene: .; clone size: few; J gene: TRBJ2-3; CDR3 DNA: TGCGCCAGCAGCTTGGACTCAGGGGTTAGGACAGATACGCAGTATTTT; CDR3 protein: CASSLDSGVRTDTQYF
V gene: TRBV4-1; D gene: .; clone size: many; J gene: TRBJ1-4; CDR3 DNA: TGCGCCAGCAGCCAAGTAGTGTTTGCACAGGGTGCTGAAAAACTGTTTTTT; CDR3 protein: CASSQVVFAQGAEKLFF